The rows below give T cell receptor beta chains drawn from one sample of a study of post-analysis software for immune sequencing data. TCRdb ran MiXCR on the PCR reads and lists one entry per CDR3 protein. The data hold about 820,000 distinct CDR3 sequences, with under 70% observed a single time. Sequences were obtained from blood. Receptors originate from a girl between 5 and 17 years old with multiple sclerosis. CDR3s include the opening cysteine and the closing phenylalanine or tryptophan. D genes are given only for firm matches. Not every row has a clone size; where given, it reads once, few, many or a size class.

v_gene	d_gene	abundance	j_gene	CDR3aa	CDR3nt
TRBV29-1	NA	NA	TRBJ1-2	CSVEAGPGNYGYTF	TGCAGCGTTGAGGCCGGACCCGGCAACTATGGCTACACCTTC
TRBV5-5	TRBD2	NA	TRBJ2-3	CASSFGLEADTQYF	TGTGCCAGCAGCTTTGGACTAGAGGCAGATACGCAGTATTTT
TRBV18	TRBD2	NA	TRBJ2-1	CASSPPTSVYNEQFF	TGTGCCAGCTCACCACCAACTAGCGTGTACAATGAGCAGTTCTTC
TRBV7-2	NA	NA	TRBJ1-2	CASSWGTTNYGYTF	TGTGCCAGCAGCTGGGGGACTACTAACTATGGCTACACCTTC
TRBV10-3	TRBD1	NA	TRBJ2-5	CAISEDRAVETQYF	TGTGCCATCAGTGAGGACAGGGCTGTCGAGACCCAGTACTTC
TRBV20-1	NA	NA	TRBJ2-3	CSARIAAALSDTQYF	TGCAGTGCTAGAATAGCGGCGGCATTGAGCGATACGCAGTATTTT
TRBV7-2	NA	NA	TRBJ2-5	CASSLIRQISSETQYF	TGTGCCAGCAGCTTAATCAGACAGATATCTTCAGAGACCCAGTACTTC
TRBV20-1	TRBD1	once	TRBJ2-5	CSAKATGGLGETQYF	TGCAGTGCTAAAGCGACAGGGGGTCTCGGAGAGACCCAGTACTTC
TRBV10-3	TRBD1	few	TRBJ1-2	CAISETGTNYGYTF	TGTGCCATCAGCGAGACAGGGACCAACTATGGCTACACCTTC
TRBV15	TRBD1	NA	TRBJ2-5	CATSETTGGFETQYF	TGTGCCACCAGCGAGACCACAGGGGGCTTCGAGACCCAGTACTTC
TRBV12-3/TRBV12-4	TRBD1	few	TRBJ2-5	CASRPGQGYQETQYF	TGTGCCAGCAGACCGGGACAGGGGTACCAAGAGACCCAGTACTTC
TRBV29-1	NA	NA	TRBJ1-4	CSVESGPVGKLFF	TGCAGCGTTGAGTCAGGCCCGGTCGGAAAACTGTTTTTT
TRBV12-3/TRBV12-4	TRBD1	few	TRBJ1-2	CASSGSTGGRVYGYTF	TGTGCCAGCAGTGGATCCACAGGGGGCAGAGTCTATGGCTACACCTTC
TRBV5-1	NA	NA	TRBJ1-2	CASSSPGISDIANYGYTF	TGCGCCAGCAGCTCCCCGGGGATATCGGACATCGCTAACTATGGCTACACCTTC
TRBV29-1	NA	NA	TRBJ1-1	CSAAGLMNTEAFF	TGCAGCGCAGCGGGACTCATGAACACTGAAGCTTTCTTT
TRBV7-2	NA	NA	TRBJ1-2	CASSLEPGRYGYTF	TGTGCCAGCAGCTTAGAACCAGGGCGCTATGGCTACACCTTC
TRBV10-3	TRBD2	few	TRBJ2-7	CASTGRGLDEQYF	TGTGCCTCGACGGGCAGGGGACTAGACGAGCAGTACTTC
TRBV9	TRBD2	NA	TRBJ2-7	CASSVSSGKGYEQYF	TGTGCCAGCAGCGTATCTAGCGGTAAGGGTTACGAGCAGTACTTC
TRBV5-1	NA	NA	TRBJ2-7	CASSLTGAGTPREQYF	TGCGCCAGCAGCTTGACCGGGGCAGGGACTCCTCGGGAGCAGTACTTC
TRBV7-3	NA	once	TRBJ2-7	CASSPAPGGGVYEQYF	TGTGCCAGCAGCCCAGCCCCGGGAGGGGGCGTCTACGAGCAGTACTTC
TRBV29-1	NA	NA	TRBJ2-5	CSVTRATQGGEQYF	TGCAGCGTTACTCGCGCAACCCAAGGCGGAGAGCAGTACTTC
TRBV18	NA	once	TRBJ1-2	CASSLLGLGMDGYTF	TGTGCCAGCTCACTGTTAGGGCTCGGGATGGATGGCTACACCTTC
TRBV15	NA	NA	TRBJ1-6	CATSRDSPGGGSPLHF	TGTGCCACCAGCAGAGATTCGCCCGGAGGCGGTTCACCCCTCCACTTT
TRBV7-9	NA	NA	TRBJ1-1	CASSLAGVFNTEAFF	TGTGCCAGCAGCTTAGCTGGGGTTTTTAACACTGAAGCTTTCTTT
TRBV7-2	TRBD2	NA	TRBJ2-7	CASSLRSSGGSSYNEQYF	TGTGCCAGCAGCTTAAGGTCTAGCGGGGGGAGCTCCTACAATGAGCAGTACTTC
TRBV3-1	TRBD1	NA	TRBJ2-5	CASSQRPGQGLETQYF	TGTGCCAGCAGCCAAAGACCGGGACAGGGTTTGGAGACCCAGTACTTC
TRBV5-1	NA	NA	TRBJ2-1	CASSLVVRGDEQFF	TGCGCCAGCAGCTTGGTCGTCAGGGGAGATGAGCAGTTCTTC
TRBV12-3/TRBV12-4	TRBD1	NA	TRBJ1-6	CASSGDRGRSPLHF	TGTGCCAGCAGTGGGGACAGGGGCAGGTCACCCCTCCACTTT
TRBV7-9	NA	NA	TRBJ1-1	CASSLEARRTTEAFF	TGTGCCAGCAGCTTAGAGGCAAGAAGGACCACTGAAGCTTTCTTT
TRBV12-3/TRBV12-4	NA	few	TRBJ2-7	CASSIGTGYSYEQYF	TGTGCCAGCAGTATCGGGACGGGGTATTCCTACGAGCAGTACTTC
TRBV5-6	NA	NA	TRBJ2-3	CASSLDFYTDTQYF	TGTGCCAGCAGCTTGGACTTCTACACAGATACGCAGTATTTT
TRBV6-5	NA	NA	TRBJ2-1	CASSYGPQTGTEQFF	TGTGCCAGCAGTTACGGCCCGCAAACCGGGACAGAGCAGTTCTTC
TRBV15	TRBD2	few	TRBJ2-7	CATSTSGPSYEQYF	TGTGCCACCAGCACTAGCGGGCCCAGCTACGAGCAGTACTTC
TRBV5-1	TRBD1	few	TRBJ1-6	CASSLMAGGAKPLHF	TGCGCCAGCAGCTTGATGGCAGGGGGCGCGAAGCCCCTCCACTTT
TRBV2	TRBD1	NA	TRBJ2-3	CASIGGTGRTDTQYF	TGTGCCAGCATAGGCGGGACAGGCCGCACAGATACGCAGTATTTT
TRBV29-1	NA	few	TRBJ2-1	CSASSRMVEQFF	TGCAGCGCTTCGTCTAGGATGGTCGAGCAGTTCTTC
TRBV7-2	TRBD2	NA	TRBJ2-1	CASSLAQSGRGEQFF	TGTGCCAGCAGCTTAGCGCAAAGCGGGAGGGGTGAGCAGTTCTTC
TRBV5-6	NA	few	TRBJ2-7	CASSLERQARGSHEQYF	TGTGCCAGCAGCTTGGAAAGACAGGCCAGGGGTTCACACGAGCAGTACTTC
TRBV18	NA	NA	TRBJ2-5	CASSPVSGRRYKQYF	TGTGCCAGCTCACCTGTCTCTGGCCGCCGATACAAGCAGTACTTC
TRBV29-1	TRBD2	few	TRBJ2-5	CSVDEGTSGSLEETQYF	TGCAGCGTTGATGAAGGAACTAGCGGGAGCCTCGAAGAGACCCAGTACTTC
TRBV7-2	TRBD1	NA	TRBJ1-4	CTSSAGTGSATNEKLFF	TGTACCAGCAGCGCCGGGACAGGGAGTGCAACTAATGAAAAACTGTTTTTT
TRBV20-1	TRBD2	NA	TRBJ2-3	CSAEGLAGSGTQYF	TGCAGTGCTGAAGGACTAGCGGGGTCCGGTACGCAGTATTTT
TRBV27	NA	NA	TRBJ2-7	CASSFLVGYEQYF	TGTGCCAGCAGTTTTCTAGTCGGGTACGAGCAGTACTTC
TRBV7-3	NA	NA	TRBJ1-2	CASSLNGGTGYTF	TGTGCCAGCAGCTTAAACGGGGGTACGGGCTACACCTTC
TRBV4-1	TRBD2	NA	TRBJ2-1	CASSRGLAGEGEQFF	TGCGCCAGCAGCCGGGGACTAGCGGGGGAGGGTGAGCAGTTCTTC
TRBV10-3	NA	few	TRBJ2-6	CATRGTGANVLTF	TGTGCCACCAGAGGAACGGGGGCCAACGTCCTGACTTTC
TRBV18	NA	NA	TRBJ2-4	CASSPQTLENIQYF	TGTGCCAGCTCACCACAAACGTTGGAAAACATTCAGTACTTC
TRBV4-1	TRBD2	NA	TRBJ2-5	CASSQTSGTVGAETQYF	TGCGCCAGCAGCCAAACCAGCGGGACGGTCGGGGCAGAGACCCAGTACTTC
TRBV6-6	NA	once	TRBJ2-7	CAINQGSEQYF	TGTGCCATCAATCAGGGCTCCGAGCAGTACTTC
TRBV5-5	NA	once	TRBJ1-2	CASSTDISRRGYTF	TGTGCCAGCAGCACGGACATTTCGCGGCGTGGCTACACCTTC
TRBV6-1	TRBD2	NA	TRBJ2-7	CASIPPASGRRNEQYF	TGTGCCAGCATCCCCCCGGCTAGCGGGAGGCGCAATGAGCAGTACTTC
TRBV6-5	NA	NA	TRBJ1-1	CASTKPGGLRAEAFF	TGTGCCAGCACTAAACCCGGGGGTCTAAGAGCTGAAGCTTTCTTT
TRBV20-1	TRBD2	NA	TRBJ2-6	CSAREGQGANVLTF	TGCAGTGCGAGGGAGGGGCAGGGGGCCAACGTCCTGACTTTC
TRBV6-1	TRBD1	NA	TRBJ2-7	CASDRTGASYEQYF	TGTGCCAGCGACCGGACAGGCGCATCCTACGAGCAGTACTTC